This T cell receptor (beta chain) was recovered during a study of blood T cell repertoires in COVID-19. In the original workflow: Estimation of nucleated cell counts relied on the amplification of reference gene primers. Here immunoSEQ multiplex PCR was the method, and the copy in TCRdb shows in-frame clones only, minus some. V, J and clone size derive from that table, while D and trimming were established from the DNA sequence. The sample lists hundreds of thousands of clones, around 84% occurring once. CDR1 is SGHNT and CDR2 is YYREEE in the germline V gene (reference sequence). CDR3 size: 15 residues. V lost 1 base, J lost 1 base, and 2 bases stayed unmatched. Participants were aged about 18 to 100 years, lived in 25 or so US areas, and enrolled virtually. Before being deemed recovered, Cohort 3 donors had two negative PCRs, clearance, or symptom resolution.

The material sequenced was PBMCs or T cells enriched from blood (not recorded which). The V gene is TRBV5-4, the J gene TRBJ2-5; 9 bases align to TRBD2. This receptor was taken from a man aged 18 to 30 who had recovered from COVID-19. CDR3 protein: CASSLKRGAQETQYF. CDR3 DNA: TGTGCCAGCAGCTTGAAGCGGGGGGCCCAAGAGACCCAGTACTTC. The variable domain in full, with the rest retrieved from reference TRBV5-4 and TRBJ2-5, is ETGVTQSPTHLIKTRGQQVTLRCSSQSGHNTVSWYQQALGQGPQFIFQYYREEENGRGNFPPRFSGLQFPNYSSELNVNALELDDSALYLCASSLKRGAQETQYFGPGTRLLVL.